This T cell receptor beta chain came from a study of T cell responses to AZD1222 COVID-19 vaccine. A word on this clone: Its specificity is unknown.

Whole-study findings and limits: Vaccine-related CD4 TCRs covered spike, predominating at 160-218 and 743-854. Only after the peak T cell response were repertoires sampled. Reportedly, nearly half the spike-specific TCRs target unmutated variant regions. Donors were mostly white British, more females; clonal diversity possibly underestimated.

Profiled with immunoSEQ multiplex PCR; TCRdb holds only in-frame clones, not every one. In the table there are around 160,000 clones, roughly 91% of which are singletons. V lost 2 bases, J lost 0 bases, and 14 bases lay in between. The CDR3 has 15 residues. CDR1 and CDR2 (germline): SQVTM, ANQGSEA. The sequencing used peripheral blood, collected on day 0 of AZD1222 vaccination. The TCR sequence derives from an adult in good health. This chain connects TRBV29-1 to TRBJ2-7, with a possible D match to TRBD1 (5 bases). The CDR3 reads CSVEKAGLSSYEQYF. DNA for the CDR3: TGCAGCGTTGAAAAGGCAGGGCTAAGCTCCTACGAGCAGTACTTC.